This TCR beta chain was identified in a study of T cell clonality in common variable immunodeficiency. Study-wide results and limits: Patient heterogeneity in the CVID cohort limited correlations between repertoire features and clinical complications. Fewer deletions and N-nucleotide insertions were reportedly seen in common variable immunodeficiency TCR beta sequences.

Germline values: CDR1 SGHTA, CDR2 FQGNSA. The CDR3 is made up of 15 amino acids. Deletions cut 1 base from V and 0 bases from J, with 9 bases between. Points on this clone: Its matching antigen is unknown. The read ends 3 residues shy of where the CDR3 ends; the end is completed using the germline J gene.

This table comes from immunoSEQ multiplex PCR, and its TCRdb copy is limited to in-frame clones, with some not included. This sample comprises approximately 38,000 clones, none seen once only. This TCR came from a human donor with common variable immunodeficiency. This sequence joins TRBV7-2 and TRBJ1-1, with D maybe TRBD1 (5 bases). Sequencing used peripheral blood mononuclear cells. CDR3 DNA, as far as it was read: TGTGCCAGCAGCTTAGGGGGCGTCATGAACACTGAA. This gives the protein CASSLGGVMNTE. The entire CDR3 protein reads CASSLGGVMNTEAFF.